The 26 T cell receptor beta chains presented below share a single source sample, sequenced in a study of CD8 T cells in Susac syndrome (dated by TCRdb to between 2019 and 2020). The method was the immunoSEQ multiplex PCR assay. RNA was extracted using the RNeasy kit, and roughly 0.5 to 1 ug of the RNA was reverse transcribed with random hexamers. TCRdb took the public reads, trimmed them with fastp at Q25, ran MiXCR for clone calling and kept in-frame beta chains. One record per CDR3 amino acid sequence lists the most common genes and DNA. This sample has approximately 160,000 distinct CDR3 sequences in its table, and 92% of those were observed once. The top ten clones comprise 0.08% of the sample. The sequencing sample was made of CD4+ T cells from PBMCs. The receptor set was obtained from a human donor in good health.

This chain connects TRBV7-2 to TRBJ2-5; 9 positions match TRBD2. Germline V gene lookup returns CDR1 SGHTA and CDR2 FQGNSA. With 5 bases clipped from V and 5 bases from J, the junction kept 6 bases outside the gene matches. The CDR3 contains 14 residues. The CDR3 loop reads CASSRSGGGETQYF. CDR3 bases: TGTGCCAGCAGCCGTAGCGGGGGCGGGGAGACCCAGTACTTC.

This chain links TRBV4-3 with TRBJ1-6; TRBD1 matches at 10 bases. Germline CDR1 LGHNA, CDR2 YSLEER. The CDR3 has 18 residues. Trimming cost V 0 bases and J 9 bases; bases outside gene matches: 11. The CDR3 coding sequence is TGCGCCAGCAGCCAAGATCTCTTTGGGACAGGGGAGGGTTCACCCCTCCACTTT. Protein product: CASSQDLFGTGEGSPLHF.

This clonotype occurred a few times. This chain connects TRBV29-1 to TRBJ2-7; 8 bases map to TRBD1. The CDR3 covers 14 residues. Per germline, CDR1 SQVTM and CDR2 ANQGSEA. Trimming took 4 bases from V and 0 from J; bases not matched to a gene: 5. CDR3 DNA: TGCAGCGTTGCAGGGGGCTTAAGCTCCTACGAGCAGTACTTC. This gives the protein CSVAGGLSSYEQYF.

V is TRBV7-9 and J is TRBJ2-7; 7 bases align to TRBD2. Germline V gene sequence: CDR1 SEHNR, CDR2 FQNEAQ (reference sequence). This CDR3 contains 16 residues. The trim removed 4 bases at V and 4 bases at J, leaving 13 bases unmatched. The DNA for the CDR3 is TGTGCCAGCAGCTATGGGCGGGCTAGCGGAGCATACGAGCAGTACTTC. It encodes CASSYGRASGAYEQYF.

This rearrangement joins TRBV25-1 to TRBJ2-5; TRBD2 might be the D (5 bases). The V and J ends lost 1 base and 1 base respectively, with 10 bases between them. The CDR3 has 15 amino acids. Germline CDR1 and CDR2: MGHDK and SYGVNS. The CDR3 spells CASSELSGIQETQYF. The CDR3 region has the DNA TGTGCCAGCAGTGAATTAAGCGGAATCCAAGAGACCCAGTACTTC.

The chain couples TRBV4-1 to TRBJ2-7; D is undetermined. CDR1 is MGHRA and CDR2 is YSYEKL in the germline V gene. The V gene lost 0 bases and the J gene lost 0 bases, with 15 bases spanning the gap. The length of the CDR3 is 17 residues. CDR3 sequence (DNA): TGCGCCAGCAGCCAAGATTTTAGGAGATCTAGCTCCTACGAGCAGTACTTC. Amino acids: CASSQDFRRSSSYEQYF.

The chain is built from TRBV30 and TRBJ2-1; D unclear. The CDR3 totals 12 residues. Germline values: CDR1 GTSNPN, CDR2 SVGIG (reference sequence). V lost 2 bases, J lost 3 bases, and 5 bases lay in between. CDR3 sequence (DNA): TGTGCCTGGAGTTCGAACTACAATGAGCAGTTCTTC. Translating gives CAWSSNYNEQFF.

The gene calls are TRBV6-5 and TRBJ1-2; D might be TRBD1 (6 bases). The CDR3 sequence is 13 residues long. V lost 5 bases, J lost 6 bases, and 13 bases lay in between. The germline V gene encodes CDR1 MNHEY and CDR2 SVGAGI. CDR3 loop: CASSRGTYDGYTF. CDR3 DNA sequence: TGTGCCAGCAGTCGCGGGACATATGATGGCTACACCTTC.

V and J are TRBV12-3 or TRBV12-4 and TRBJ1-2; TRBD1 matches at 10 bases. The CDR3 has 15 amino acids. J was trimmed by 1 base and V by 1 base; bases with no gene match: 0. CDR3 sequence: CASSLGTGGNYGYTF. The CDR3 nucleotides read TGTGCCAGCAGTTTAGGGACAGGGGGTAACTATGGCTACACCTTC.

The genes are TRBV7-2 and TRBJ2-7, with 10 nucleotides matching TRBD2. Trimming took 5 bases from V and 0 from J; bases not matched to a gene: 4. In germline, CDR1 is SGHTA, CDR2 FQGNSA. This CDR3 comprises 15 residues. CDR3 in amino acids: CASSVSGGSSYEQYF. DNA for the CDR3: TGTGCCAGCAGCGTTAGCGGGGGGAGCTCCTACGAGCAGTACTTC.

Notes on this clonotype: One junction end does not reproduce the germline sequence, and a read error may be involved. The gene calls are TRBV19 and TRBJ2-4, with 7 bases identical to TRBD1. Germline V gene sequence: CDR1 LNHDA, CDR2 SQIVND (reference sequence). The length of the CDR3 is 15 residues. The DNA for the CDR3 is TGTGCCAGTAGCCGTTCCGGGACAGCCAAAAACATCCAGTACTTC. This translates into CASSRSGTAKNIQYF.

The chain's CDR3 is CSARQGADYNEQFF. The CDR3 DNA is TGCAGCGCCAGACAGGGGGCTGACTACAATGAGCAGTTCTTC. This chain uses TRBV29-1 with TRBJ2-1; TRBD1 matches 10 bases. CDR3 length: 14 amino acids. Trimming removed 7 bases from V and 3 bases from J; junction bases left unmatched: 6. Germline V lookup: CDR1 SQVTM, CDR2 ANQGSEA.

V is TRBV29-1 and J is TRBJ2-3; tentative D call: TRBD2 (5 bases). CDR3 length equals 12 residues. The V and J ends lost 7 bases and 4 bases respectively, with 12 bases between them. CDR1 and CDR2 from the germline V gene are SQVTM and ANQGSEA. CDR3: CSAARGADTQYF. The CDR3 bases are TGCAGCGCTGCACGGGGAGCAGATACGCAGTATTTT.

The chain is built from TRBV4-1 and TRBJ1-1; TRBD1 agrees at 7 bases. This CDR3 region has 15 residues. V trimming: 1 base; J trimming: 1 base; junction bases outside the gene matches: 3. Germline CDR1 reads MGHRA; CDR2 reads YSYEKL. The chain's CDR3 is CASSQAGTANTEAFF. CDR3 DNA sequence: TGCGCCAGCAGCCAAGCGGGGACAGCGAACACTGAAGCTTTCTTT.

The chain carries TRBV5-1 and TRBJ2-1, with 8 bases aligning to TRBD1. Germline-derived CDR1 and CDR2 are SGHRS and YFSETQ. V gave up 2 bases and J gave up 9 bases; unmatched junction bases: 10. This CDR3 is 15 amino acids long. The CDR3 nucleotides read TGCGCCAGCAGCTTATTACCAGGACAGGGAGGTGAGCAGTTCTTC. This gives the protein CASSLLPGQGGEQFF.

This clonotype was seen a single time. In nucleotides, the CDR3 is TGTGCCACCAGCAGAGTCGAGAGGGGAGGACAGCCCCAGCATTTT. As protein: CATSRVERGGQPQHF. V and J are TRBV15 and TRBJ1-5; TRBD1 is a possible D gene (5 bases). The CDR3 has 15 residues. Germline V CDR1 and CDR2: LNHNV, YYDKDF (reference sequence). The germline V and J ends were trimmed by 1 base and 7 bases, with 14 bases remaining between them.

The rearrangement uses TRBV29-1 and TRBJ2-3; 10 nucleotides align to TRBD2. In germline, CDR1 is SQVTM, CDR2 ANQGSEA. The CDR3 has 15 residues. J gave up 0 bases and V 6 bases, and 6 bases lay outside the gene matches. The CDR3 DNA is TGCAGCGTGGAACTAGCGGGAATAAGCACAGATACGCAGTATTTT. It codes for CSVELAGISTDTQYF.

A remark on this clonotype: At one of its ends the junction is not consistent with the germline gene, which may arise from a read error. V usage is TRBV7-7 and J usage is TRBJ2-5; 8 bases align to TRBD2. The CDR3 spans 15 residues. The germline V gene has CDR1 SSHAT and CDR2 FNYEAQ (reference sequence). CDR3 region: CASSLGAGGGETQYF. CDR3 DNA sequence: TGTGCTAGCAGCTTAGGGGCGGGAGGAGGGGAGACCCAGTACTTC.

This sequence joins TRBV4-1 and TRBJ1-1; D remains unclear. Germline assignment: CDR1 MGHRA and CDR2 YSYEKL. V was trimmed by 3 bases and J by 3 bases, leaving 20 bases between them. This CDR3 has 17 amino acids. The CDR3 nucleotides read TGCGCCAGCAGCCAGGTAGGGTGGGCCTTGACGTACACTGAAGCTTTCTTT. The encoded protein is CASSQVGWALTYTEAFF.

The chain links TRBV10-3 to TRBJ2-5; D is unclear. Germline CDR1 and CDR2: ENHRY and SYGVKD. With 8 bases removed from V and 1 base from J, the gap between germline ends came to 11 bases. The CDR3 consists of 13 residues. CDR3 coding DNA: TGTGCCATCCAGGCACAACTCCAAGAGACCCAGTACTTC. Amino acid sequence: CAIQAQLQETQYF.

This clonotype showed up just once. The V call is TRBV24-1, the J call TRBJ2-2; D remains unclear. Germline CDR1 reads KGHDR; CDR2 reads SFDVKD. Trimming left V 4 bases short and J 0 bases short, with 2 bases between. The CDR3 covers 13 residues. CDR3 nucleotides: TGTGCCACCAGTGACCCGAACACCGGGGAGCTGTTTTTT. This encodes CATSDPNTGELFF.

This clonotype was seen once. The gene calls are TRBV4-3 and TRBJ2-7; 9 bases align to TRBD1. V lost 3 bases to trimming and J lost 1 base; unmatched junction nucleotides: 4. The CDR3 covers 15 residues. Germline lookup yields CDR1 LGHNA and CDR2 YSLEER. This CDR3 reads CASSQGGQGSYEQYF. CDR3 DNA sequence: TGCGCCAGCAGCCAGGGGGGACAGGGTTCCTACGAGCAGTACTTC.

The genes are TRBV7-2 and TRBJ2-3; D gene ambiguous. Germline V gene data show CDR1 as SGHTA and CDR2 as FQGNSA. The CDR3 is 15 amino acids. Deletions cut 1 base from V and 0 bases from J, with 8 bases between. The CDR3 protein is CASSLVRQSTDTQYF. CDR3 nucleotides: TGTGCCAGCAGCTTAGTCCGGCAGAGCACAGATACGCAGTATTTT.

J is TRBJ1-1 and V is TRBV5-1; TRBD1 might be the D (6 bases). The V end was cut by 5 bases, the J end by 0 bases, with 8 bases between. Germline V gene sequence: CDR1 SGHRS, CDR2 YFSETQ. CDR3 length: 13 residues. The CDR3 coding sequence is TGCGCCAGCAGGGACAGCATGAACACTGAAGCTTTCTTT. Translating it yields CASRDSMNTEAFF.

The genes are TRBV20-1 and TRBJ1-3, with a tentative D call TRBD1 (5 bases). V was trimmed by 1 base and J by 4 bases, leaving 11 bases between them. Germline loops: CDR1 DFQATT, CDR2 SNEGSKA (reference sequence). CDR3 length equals 14 residues. CDR3 region: CSARAAGSGNTIYF. CDR3 nucleotide sequence: TGCAGTGCTAGAGCTGCAGGGTCGGGAAACACCATATATTTT.

The rearrangement joins TRBV18 to TRBJ2-5, with D hard to call. Germline CDR1 KGHSH, CDR2 LQKENI. The CDR3 covers 13 residues. The V and J ends lost 5 bases and 2 bases respectively, with 9 bases between them. CDR3 region: CASSAASQETQYF. The DNA for the CDR3 is TGTGCCAGCTCAGCGGCATCTCAAGAGACCCAGTACTTC.